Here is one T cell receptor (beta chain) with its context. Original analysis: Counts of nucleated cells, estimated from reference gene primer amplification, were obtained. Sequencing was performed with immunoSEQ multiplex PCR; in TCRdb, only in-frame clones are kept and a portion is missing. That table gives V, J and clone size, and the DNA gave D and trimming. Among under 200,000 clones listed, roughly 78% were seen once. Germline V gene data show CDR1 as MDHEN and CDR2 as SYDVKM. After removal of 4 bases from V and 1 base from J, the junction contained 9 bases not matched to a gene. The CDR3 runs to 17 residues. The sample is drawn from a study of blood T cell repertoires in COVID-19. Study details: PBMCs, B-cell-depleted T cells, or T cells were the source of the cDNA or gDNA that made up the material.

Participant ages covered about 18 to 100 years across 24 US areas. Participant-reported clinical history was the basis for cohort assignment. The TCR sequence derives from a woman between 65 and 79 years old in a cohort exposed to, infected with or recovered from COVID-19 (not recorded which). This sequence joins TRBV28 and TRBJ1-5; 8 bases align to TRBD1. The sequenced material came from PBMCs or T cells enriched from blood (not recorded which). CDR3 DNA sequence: TGTGCCAGCAGTTCGCCAGGACAGGGAAGGAGCAATCAGCCCCAGCATTTT. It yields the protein CASSSPGQGRSNQPQHF.